A selection of T cell receptor beta chains follows, all from one sample in a study of blood T cell repertoires in COVID-19. TCRdb's table, derived via immunoSEQ multiplex PCR, lists solely in-frame clones and lacks some. The table records some 70,000 clones, 90% of them present only once. The specimen was peripheral blood. The receptor source for this set is a man between 45 and 60 years old with COVID-19, enrolled during active disease. The CDR3 runs from the conserved cysteine through the conserved F or W. A D gene is named only where the DNA matches it firmly. Not every row has a clone size; where given, it reads once, few, many or a size class.

J gene: TRBJ2-3
D gene: .
clone size: .
V gene: TRBV5-4
CDR3 DNA: TGTGCCAGCAGCCCCCGGGGCGGGATCACAGATACGCAGTATTTT
CDR3 protein: CASSPRGGITDTQYF

J gene: TRBJ2-1
D gene: TRBD1
clone size: .
V gene: TRBV9
CDR3 DNA: TGTGCCAGCAGCGTCAGTGAGGGGGCAGGGAATGAGCAGTTCTTC
CDR3 protein: CASSVSEGAGNEQFF

J gene: TRBJ1-1
D gene: TRBD1
clone size: .
V gene: TRBV5-5
CDR3 DNA: TGTGCCAGCAGCTTGGATCCCACAGGGGCTACCTTCGACACTGAAGCTTTCTTT
CDR3 protein: CASSLDPTGATFDTEAFF

J gene: TRBJ2-5
D gene: TRBD2
clone size: once
V gene: TRBV19
CDR3 DNA: TGTGCCAGTAGTATCTCTCTAGCGGAAGGACGGGAGACCCAGTACTTC
CDR3 protein: CASSISLAEGRETQYF

J gene: TRBJ2-7
D gene: TRBD2
clone size: .
V gene: TRBV5-1
CDR3 DNA: TGCGCCCGCAGCGCGGGGGGGGGCGAGCAGTACTTC
CDR3 protein: CARSAGGGEQYF

J gene: TRBJ1-3
D gene: .
clone size: .
V gene: TRBV11-3
CDR3 DNA: TGTGCCAGCAGTCGGGACTCTGGAAACACCATATATTTT
CDR3 protein: CASSRDSGNTIYF

J gene: TRBJ2-1
D gene: TRBD2
clone size: .
V gene: TRBV25-1
CDR3 DNA: TGTGCCAGCAGTGAACACGGGACTAGCGGGATCTACAATGAGCAGTTCTTC
CDR3 protein: CASSEHGTSGIYNEQFF

J gene: TRBJ2-1
D gene: TRBD2
clone size: .
V gene: TRBV7-9
CDR3 DNA: TGTGCCAGCAGCGTAAGCGGGAGAGGGTCCAATGAGCAGTTCTTC
CDR3 protein: CASSVSGRGSNEQFF

J gene: TRBJ2-7
D gene: .
clone size: .
V gene: TRBV25-1
CDR3 DNA: TGTGCCAGCACCCAGGGGGGAGAGCAGTACTTC
CDR3 protein: CASTQGGEQYF

J gene: TRBJ1-5
D gene: .
clone size: .
V gene: TRBV6-5
CDR3 DNA: TGTGCCAGCAGTTTGGACAGCAATAGCAATCAGCCCCAGCATTTT
CDR3 protein: CASSLDSNSNQPQHF

J gene: TRBJ1-2
D gene: TRBD1
clone size: .
V gene: TRBV18
CDR3 DNA: TGTGCCAGCTCACGGGATGTAGGGGGCGACTATGGCTACACCTTC
CDR3 protein: CASSRDVGGDYGYTF

J gene: TRBJ2-1
D gene: TRBD1
clone size: once
V gene: TRBV27
CDR3 DNA: TGTGCCAGCAGTTCCGAGACAGGGGCTCGCGGAGAGTTCTTC
CDR3 protein: CASSSETGARGEFF

J gene: TRBJ2-5
D gene: TRBD1
clone size: few
V gene: TRBV5-1
CDR3 DNA: TGCGCCAGCAAAGGCCAGACAGGGAAAGAGACCCAGTACTTC
CDR3 protein: CASKGQTGKETQYF

J gene: TRBJ1-1
D gene: TRBD1
clone size: .
V gene: TRBV2
CDR3 DNA: TGTGCCAGCAGACTCGACAGGGGGGCTGAAGCTTTCTTT
CDR3 protein: CASRLDRGAEAFF

J gene: TRBJ1-4
D gene: TRBD1
clone size: .
V gene: TRBV7-9
CDR3 DNA: TGTGCCAGCAGCTTAGGCGACAGGACAGGGGATGAAAAACTGTTTTTT
CDR3 protein: CASSLGDRTGDEKLFF

J gene: TRBJ2-3
D gene: TRBD2
clone size: .
V gene: TRBV9
CDR3 DNA: TGTGCCAGCAGCGTCCTAGCGGGTTCCGCAGATACGCAGTATTTT
CDR3 protein: CASSVLAGSADTQYF

J gene: TRBJ2-3
D gene: .
clone size: .
V gene: TRBV19
CDR3 DNA: TGTGCCAGTAGGGGCAGCACAGATACGCAGTATTTT
CDR3 protein: CASRGSTDTQYF

J gene: TRBJ2-4
D gene: TRBD1
clone size: .
V gene: TRBV7-9
CDR3 DNA: TGTGCCAGCAGCTTAGCACAGGGGGCAAGTAACATTCAGTACTTC
CDR3 protein: CASSLAQGASNIQYF

J gene: TRBJ2-1
D gene: .
clone size: once
V gene: TRBV7-3
CDR3 DNA: TGTGCCAGCAGCTTAGCGGGACCTAACAATGAGCAGTTCTTC
CDR3 protein: CASSLAGPNNEQFF

J gene: TRBJ2-2
D gene: .
clone size: .
V gene: TRBV7-9
CDR3 DNA: TGTGCCAGCAGCGTCGGGAACACCGGGGAGCTGTTTTTT
CDR3 protein: CASSVGNTGELFF

J gene: TRBJ2-5
D gene: TRBD2
clone size: .
V gene: TRBV3-1/TRBV3-2
CDR3 DNA: TGTGCCAGCAGTTACAGGACTAGCGGGCCAGAGACCCAGTACTTC
CDR3 protein: CASSYRTSGPETQYF

J gene: TRBJ2-3
D gene: TRBD2
clone size: few
V gene: TRBV4-2
CDR3 DNA: TGTGCCAGCAGCCCTCTAGCGGGAGAGGGTGCAGATACGCAGTATTTT
CDR3 protein: CASSPLAGEGADTQYF

J gene: TRBJ1-2
D gene: .
clone size: once
V gene: TRBV5-6
CDR3 DNA: TGTGCCAGCAGCCCGGGCAGGGGCCTCCCCTATGGCTACACCTTC
CDR3 protein: CASSPGRGLPYGYTF

J gene: TRBJ1-5
D gene: .
clone size: .
V gene: TRBV7-9
CDR3 DNA: TGTGCCAGCAGCTTAGTTATTGGGTCAGGCGGCAATCAGCCCCAGCATTTT
CDR3 protein: CASSLVIGSGGNQPQHF

J gene: TRBJ1-1
D gene: .
clone size: .
V gene: TRBV9
CDR3 DNA: TGTGCCAGCAGCCCACGGACAACCCCGAACACTGAAGCTTTCTTT
CDR3 protein: CASSPRTTPNTEAFF

J gene: TRBJ2-5
D gene: .
clone size: .
V gene: TRBV30
CDR3 DNA: TGTGCCTGGAGTTGGCGGGGGCTCCAAGAGACCCAGTACTTC
CDR3 protein: CAWSWRGLQETQYF

J gene: TRBJ2-5
D gene: .
clone size: .
V gene: TRBV12-3/TRBV12-4
CDR3 DNA: TGTGCCAGCAGTTTAGGGGCGGGGACCCAGTACTTC
CDR3 protein: CASSLGAGTQYF

J gene: TRBJ2-1
D gene: TRBD1
clone size: .
V gene: TRBV14
CDR3 DNA: TGTGCCAGCAGCCGCCGGGACAGGGGCTACAATGAGCAGTTCTTC
CDR3 protein: CASSRRDRGYNEQFF

J gene: TRBJ2-2
D gene: .
clone size: .
V gene: TRBV7-9
CDR3 DNA: TGTGCCAGCAGCACCTATCGGGACTTGAACACCGGGGAGCTGTTTTTT
CDR3 protein: CASSTYRDLNTGELFF

J gene: TRBJ1-2
D gene: .
clone size: once
V gene: TRBV9
CDR3 DNA: TGTGCCAGCCGCGTCGGGGCCAGGGCGGCGGGGGGCTACACCTTC
CDR3 protein: CASRVGARAAGGYTF

J gene: TRBJ2-7
D gene: TRBD1
clone size: .
V gene: TRBV4-2
CDR3 DNA: TGTGCCAGCAGCCAAGGGGCCAAGACAGGGGCCTACGAGCAGTACTTC
CDR3 protein: CASSQGAKTGAYEQYF